This is a list of T cell receptor beta chains from one sample in a study of shared clonotypes between healthy human individuals. TCRdb's table, derived via immunoSEQ multiplex PCR, lists solely in-frame clones and lacks some. This sample carries roughly 450,000 clones, less than 85% of them seen once, and the ten largest clones take approximately 12%. The sample consisted of PBMCs. These receptors were obtained from a woman aged 40 to 49 in good health. Some clones in this sample may be carry-over from other donors' samples. Both conserved end residues are trimmed from each CDR3. Fields, in order: V gene, clone size, J gene, CDR3 protein. Clone sizes are given selectively: once, few, many, or a class where the clone is expanded.

TRBV10-2	NA	TRBJ2-7	ASSEVASGSYEQY
TRBV21-1	NA	TRBJ2-1	ANPGLAGGSAYNEQF
TRBV7-2	NA	TRBJ1-2	ASSSPGAVYGYT
TRBV6-5	NA	TRBJ2-1	ASSYSRDRGADEQF
TRBV11-2	NA	TRBJ2-7	ASSAGLAEGIYEQY
TRBV5-6	NA	TRBJ1-1	ASSLVAGGDVDTEAF
TRBV5-4	few	TRBJ1-2	ASSLARKGDYGYT
TRBV5-1	NA	TRBJ1-2	ASSLGALDYGYT
TRBV19	NA	TRBJ2-2	ASTPTSGRPLGGELF
TRBV27	NA	TRBJ2-7	ASSFNRDYEQY
TRBV5-6	few	TRBJ2-1	ASSLGRNNEQF
TRBV29-1	NA	TRBJ2-6	SVIGDFLHTGANVLT
TRBV12-5	NA	TRBJ2-1	ASGLVSDLRVHNEQF
TRBV6-5	NA	TRBJ2-1	ASSSQGFEQF
TRBV9	NA	TRBJ1-2	ASSPRPGDYGYT
TRBV5-6	NA	TRBJ2-1	ASSLGLWRSGIHNEQF
TRBV28	NA	TRBJ1-1	ASSSRRPNTEAF
TRBV5-1	once	TRBJ2-1	ASSLAGNEQF
TRBV5-1	NA	TRBJ2-1	ASSGQGFRLAGVKEQF
TRBV29-1	NA	TRBJ2-5	SVGSGSSQY
TRBV7-2	once	TRBJ2-1	ASSLEAWTQQF
TRBV28	NA	TRBJ1-6	ASSLDHNSPLH
TRBV29-1	NA	TRBJ1-4	SVKGFRLATNEKLF
TRBV4-1	NA	TRBJ2-7	ASSQEGTYEQY
TRBV2	NA	TRBJ1-2	ASRRGTLFGYT
TRBV30	few	TRBJ1-4	AWSVRTAPYEKLF
TRBV27	NA	TRBJ1-2	ASSLSQGNSYGYT
TRBV4-2	NA	TRBJ2-7	ASSQVTGTRQGEQY
TRBV7-2	NA	TRBJ2-7	ASSFAGEGYEQY
TRBV9	NA	TRBJ2-1	ASSVDPTGGSKSSYNEQF
TRBV5-5	few	TRBJ1-2	ASSSYGYT
TRBV7-9	NA	TRBJ2-5	ASSLYFAGGETQY
TRBV28	NA	TRBJ2-5	ASSRTGLQETQY
TRBV18	NA	TRBJ2-7	ASSEGQGLDEQY
TRBV6-1	few	TRBJ1-4	ASSKDMIEEKLF
TRBV19	NA	TRBJ2-2	ASSGAGVTGELF
TRBV6-4	once	TRBJ1-1	ASSDEGGTEAF
TRBV29-1	once	TRBJ2-6	SVESGSSNGANVLT
TRBV27	once	TRBJ2-2	ASSLVREPNTGELF
TRBV9	NA	TRBJ2-3	ASSAQTSGGGSDTQY
TRBV19	once	TRBJ2-7	ASNPSGRIRDEQY
TRBV5-1	once	TRBJ1-6	ASSPRSEWGAQNSPLH
TRBV18	NA	TRBJ2-1	ASSPGLARDEQF
TRBV2	NA	TRBJ2-1	ASSEVGSGNEQF
TRBV2	NA	TRBJ1-2	ASSGLGFGYT
TRBV29-1	NA	TRBJ1-1	SVGRTVNTEAF
TRBV2	NA	TRBJ1-2	ASSPGEYGYT
TRBV30	NA	TRBJ2-1	AWSVLTGTEQF